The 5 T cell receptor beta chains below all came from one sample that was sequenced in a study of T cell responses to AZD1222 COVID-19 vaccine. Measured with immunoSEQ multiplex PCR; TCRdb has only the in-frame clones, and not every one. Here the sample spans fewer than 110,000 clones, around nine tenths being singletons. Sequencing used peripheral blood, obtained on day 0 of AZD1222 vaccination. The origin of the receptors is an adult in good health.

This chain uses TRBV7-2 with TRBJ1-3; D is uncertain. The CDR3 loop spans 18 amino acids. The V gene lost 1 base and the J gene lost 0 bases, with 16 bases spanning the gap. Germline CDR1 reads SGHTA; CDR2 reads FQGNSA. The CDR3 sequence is CASSLVSSRLSSGNTIYF. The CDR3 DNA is TGTGCCAGCAGCTTAGTGTCGTCGCGACTCAGCTCTGGAAACACCATATATTTT. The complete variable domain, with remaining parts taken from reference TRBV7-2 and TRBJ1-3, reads GAGVSQSPSNKVTEKGKDVELRCDPISGHTALYWYRQSLGQGLEFLIYFQGNSAPDKSGLPSDRFSAERTGGSVSTLTIQRTQQEDSAVYLCASSLVSSRLSSGNTIYFGEGSWLTVV.

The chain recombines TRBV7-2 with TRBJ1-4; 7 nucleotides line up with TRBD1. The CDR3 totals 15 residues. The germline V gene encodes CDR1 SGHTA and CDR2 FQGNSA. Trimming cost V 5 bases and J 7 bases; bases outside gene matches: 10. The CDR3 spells CASSETGLGTEKLFF. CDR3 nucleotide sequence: TGTGCCAGCAGCGAGACAGGGTTGGGGACTGAAAAACTGTTTTTT.

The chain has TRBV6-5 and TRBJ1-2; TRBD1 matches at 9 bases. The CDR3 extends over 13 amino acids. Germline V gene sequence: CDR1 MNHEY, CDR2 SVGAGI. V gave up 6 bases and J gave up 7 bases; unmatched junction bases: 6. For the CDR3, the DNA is TGTGCCAGCAGCGATCGGGACAGGGCTGGCTACACCTTC. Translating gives CASSDRDRAGYTF.

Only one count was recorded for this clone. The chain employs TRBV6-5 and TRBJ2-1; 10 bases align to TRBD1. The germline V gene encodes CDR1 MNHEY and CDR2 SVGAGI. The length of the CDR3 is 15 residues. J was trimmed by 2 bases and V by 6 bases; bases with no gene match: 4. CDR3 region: CASRSTGGPYNEQFF. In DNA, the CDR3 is TGTGCCAGCAGGTCGACAGGGGGCCCCTACAATGAGCAGTTCTTC.

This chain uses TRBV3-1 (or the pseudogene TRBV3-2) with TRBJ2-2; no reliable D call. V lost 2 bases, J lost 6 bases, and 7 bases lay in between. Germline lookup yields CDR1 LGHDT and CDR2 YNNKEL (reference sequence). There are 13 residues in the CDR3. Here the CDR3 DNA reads TGTGCCAGCAGCCAAAATGTGGCCGGGGAGCTGTTTTTT. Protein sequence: CASSQNVAGELFF.